This entry describes one T cell receptor (beta chain). Profiled with immunoSEQ multiplex PCR; TCRdb holds only in-frame clones, not every one. The top ten clones hold over 4% of a sample with under 50,000 clones, about 88% of them seen once. The data belong to a study of T cell changes during pregnancy in multiple sclerosis. From germline, CDR1 is LGHNA and CDR2 YSLEER. Trimming stripped 3 bases from V and 1 base from J, with 13 bases between. This CDR3 has 15 amino acids. This clonotype was obtained from a female donor with multiple sclerosis, enrolled in a pregnancy study. V usage is TRBV4-3 and J usage is TRBJ2-7; D is undetermined. Sequences were derived from CD8+ T cells from peripheral blood mononuclear cells, sampled in the first trimester of pregnancy. The CDR3 DNA reads as TGCGCCAGCAGCCAGGTCCGGTACGGTTCCTACGAGCAGTACTTC. As protein: CASSQVRYGSYEQYF.